The T cell receptor (beta chain) under discussion was sequenced for a study of PD-1 blockade in classical Hodgkin lymphoma. As to this clone: Its cognate antigen is unknown.

The V segment lost 3 bases and the J segment 4 bases; nucleotides outside the gene matches: 6. This CDR3 has 15 residues. Germline values: CDR1 SGDLS, CDR2 YYNGEE. Sequencing used immunoSEQ multiplex PCR; TCRdb keeps in-frame clones, though not all of them. The sample has just over 60,000 clones; approximately 88% are singletons. Study-wide results and caveats: Some patients started nivolumab under 1 year after ASCT, and they were excluded. By C4D1 there was a significant rise in CD4+ TCR diversity but not in CD8+ TCR diversity. The repertoire differences lack a defined cause, possibly disease activity or prior therapy.

Every one of the patients relapsed after autologous stem cell transplantation (brentuximab vedotin exposure was variable). This specimen was peripheral blood mononuclear cells (PBMCs), taken at baseline. This chain uses TRBV9 with TRBJ1-1; 10 bases map to TRBD1. The TCR comes from a human donor with classical Hodgkin lymphoma. The CDR3 loop reads CASSARQGAGTEAFF. CDR3 in DNA: TGTGCCAGCAGCGCGAGACAGGGGGCGGGCACTGAAGCTTTCTTT.